The 23 T cell receptor beta chains in this list originate from one sample, sequenced in a study of T cell repertoires in cytomegalovirus infection. One entry per CDR3 protein, called by TCRdb with MiXCR from the reads. The repertoire holds 200,000 to 300,000 distinct CDR3 sequences, roughly 13% seen once, with around 8.7% in the top ten. Sequenced input: PBMCs. The receptors come from a human donor in good health (CMV status not recorded). Some clones in this sample may be carry-over from other donors' samples.

The chain recombines TRBV20-1 with TRBJ2-1; TRBD2 matches 13 bases. Trimming at V came to 3 bases and at J to 4 bases, leaving 3 bases not matched to a gene. In germline, CDR1 is DFQATT, CDR2 SNEGSKA (reference sequence). The CDR3 is made up of 15 amino acids. The CDR3 sequence: CSASRLAGGYNEQFF. As DNA, the CDR3 is TGCAGTGCTAGTAGACTAGCGGGGGGATACAATGAGCAGTTCTTC.

The V and J genes are TRBV28 and TRBJ1-1; D perhaps matches TRBD1 (5 bases). The CDR3 has 12 amino acids. The V and J ends lost 6 bases and 3 bases respectively, with 8 bases between them. Per the germline V gene, CDR1 is MDHEN and CDR2 is SYDVKM. Here the CDR3 reads CASRGLYTEAFF. CDR3 in DNA: TGTGCCAGCAGGGGGCTATACACTGAAGCTTTCTTT. The full variable domain, its missing parts supplied by reference TRBV28 and TRBJ1-1, is DVKVTQSSRYLVKRTGEKVFLECVQDMDHENMFWYRQDPGLGLRLIYFSYDVKMKEKGDIPEGYSVSREKKERFSLILESASTNQTSMYLCASRGLYTEAFFGQGTRLTVV.

The chain links TRBV7-9 to TRBJ1-1, with D tentatively TRBD1 (6 bases). Trimming shortened V by 2 bases and J by 6 bases, and 10 bases separated the two germline ends. Germline loops: CDR1 SEHNR, CDR2 FQNEAQ (reference sequence). The length of the CDR3 is 13 residues. The CDR3 DNA reads TGTGCCAGCAGCTTACAGGACAGCTCTGAAGCTTTCTTT. This codes for CASSLQDSSEAFF.

This chain joins TRBV9 and TRBJ1-1; D possibly corresponds to TRBD1 (5 bases). Deletions cut 0 bases from V and 3 bases from J, with 9 bases between. The CDR3 covers 14 residues. Germline assignment: CDR1 SGDLS and CDR2 YYNGEE. The CDR3 is CASSVVGGDTEAFF. CDR3 bases: TGTGCCAGCAGCGTAGTCGGGGGGGACACTGAAGCTTTCTTT.

The V gene is TRBV11-1, the J gene TRBJ2-2, with TRBD2 identical over 10 bases. V gave up 5 bases and J gave up 4 bases; unmatched junction bases: 4. Germline values: CDR1 SGHAT, CDR2 FQDESV (reference sequence). This CDR3 is built from 15 residues. The DNA for the CDR3 is TGTGCCAGCAGCCAGTGGACTAGCGGCACCGGGGAGCTGTTTTTT. Amino acid sequence: CASSQWTSGTGELFF. Complete variable domain (other parts from reference TRBV11-1 and TRBJ2-2): EAEVAQSPRYKITEKSQAVAFWCDPISGHATLYWYRQILGQGPELLVQFQDESVVDDSQLPKDRFSAERLKGVDSTLKIQPAELGDSAMYLCASSQWTSGTGELFFGEGSRLTVL.

Notes on this clonotype: A much more abundant neighbour one base away suggests this may be a read error. The chain joins TRBV7-2 to TRBJ1-2, with D unresolved. V lost 4 bases to trimming and J lost 10 bases, with 22 bases between them. Germline CDR1 and CDR2: SGHTA and FQGNSA. CDR3 length: 15 amino acids. CDR3 region: CASSSSSGPQRDYTF. The DNA of the CDR3 is TGTGCCAGCAGCTCCTCTTCCGGGCCGCAACGTGACTACACCTTC.

The V and J genes are TRBV12-3 or TRBV12-4 and TRBJ1-3, with 10 bases matching TRBD1. CDR3 length: 16 amino acids. V lost 6 bases, J lost 3 bases, and 8 bases stayed unmatched. The CDR3 bases are TGTGCCAGCAGCAGAGGAGACAGGGGGCTTGGAAACACCATATATTTT. It translates to CASSRGDRGLGNTIYF.

Many counts were recorded for this clonotype. The genes are TRBV6-4 and TRBJ2-2; D perhaps matches TRBD2 (6 bases). The CDR3 loop spans 15 amino acids. V was shortened by 0 bases and J by 1 base, with 6 bases between the two germline ends. CDR1 and CDR2 from the germline V gene are MRHNA and SNTAGT. CDR3 in DNA: TGTGCCAGCAGTGACTCGGGGGGGAACACCGGGGAGCTGTTTTTT. Translating it yields CASSDSGGNTGELFF.

The chain couples TRBV20-1 to TRBJ2-7, with TRBD2 identical over 15 bases. V was pared by 6 bases and J by 4 bases, with 19 bases of the junction left unmatched. The germline V gene encodes CDR1 DFQATT and CDR2 SNEGSKA (reference sequence). This CDR3 has 19 residues. For the CDR3, the DNA is TGCAGTGCCACGATTTGGACTAGCGGGAGGGCCGTGGTCTCTTACGAGCAGTACTTC. Translated: CSATIWTSGRAVVSYEQYF.

In its sample, this clonotype was seen many times. The chain combines TRBV2 with TRBJ2-1; possibly TRBD1 for D (6 bases). This CDR3 has 15 amino acids. Germline lookup yields CDR1 SNHLY and CDR2 FYNNEI. V lost 8 bases, J lost 1 base, and 15 bases lay in between. The CDR3 here is CASLVRGPSYNEQFF. As DNA, the CDR3 is TGTGCCAGCCTTGTCAGGGGACCTTCCTACAATGAGCAGTTCTTC.

This clonotype came up many times. The chain couples TRBV7-3 to TRBJ2-1; D is unclear. The germline V gene encodes CDR1 SGHTA and CDR2 FQGTGA. This CDR3 is built from 12 residues. Trimming left V 1 base short and J 8 bases short, with 6 bases between. CDR3 nucleotides: TGTGCCAGCAGCTTAAGGTCGGATGAGCAGTTCTTC. Its translation is CASSLRSDEQFF.

This clonotype was picked up many times. The chain recombines TRBV7-2 with TRBJ1-6; 11 bases line up with TRBD1. Per the germline V gene, CDR1 is SGHTA and CDR2 is FQGNSA. The junction had 3 bases not matched to a gene; V was cut back by 1 base and J by 10 bases. CDR3 length: 15 residues. CDR3 loop: CASSLVWTGGSPLHF. CDR3 coding DNA: TGTGCCAGCAGCTTAGTTTGGACAGGGGGCTCACCCCTCCACTTT.

CDR3 sequence: CASSILRATEAFF. The CDR3 region has the DNA TGTGCCAGTAGTATTCTCAGGGCTACTGAAGCTTTCTTT. The chain uses TRBV19 and TRBJ1-1; D is possibly TRBD1 (5 bases). V lost 3 bases and J lost 5, with 10 bases in between. The length of the CDR3 is 13 residues. The V gene's germline CDR1 is LNHDA and CDR2 SQIVND (reference sequence).

J is TRBJ2-3 and V is TRBV20-1, with unresolved D. The germline V gene has CDR1 DFQATT and CDR2 SNEGSKA (reference sequence). Trimming left V 4 bases short and J 6 bases short, with 5 bases between. CDR3 length: 10 amino acids. CDR3 nucleotide sequence: TGCAGTGCTACGGCTGATACGCAGTATTTT. Amino acids: CSATADTQYF.

The V gene is TRBV20-1, the J gene TRBJ2-7; 8 nucleotides agree with TRBD2. The germline V gene has CDR1 DFQATT and CDR2 SNEGSKA (reference sequence). The CDR3 length is 15 residues. Unmatched junction bases numbered 13, after V lost 6 bases and J lost 3 bases. The CDR3 DNA reads as TGCAGTGCGACAAAACTAGCGGTCGTTTTCTACGAGCAGTACTTC. It codes for CSATKLAVVFYEQYF.

This clonotype was found a few times. The rearrangement links TRBV4-2 to TRBJ1-1; D is unclear. Looked up from germline, CDR1 is LGHNA and CDR2 is YNFKEQ. The length of the CDR3 is 13 residues. V lost 6 bases, J lost 3 bases, and 11 bases lay in between. CDR3: CASSQPWDTEAFF. The CDR3 DNA sequence: TGTGCCAGCAGTCAACCCTGGGACACTGAAGCTTTCTTT.

Regarding this clonotype: A much larger clonotype is one base distant, so this may be a read error. This chain connects TRBV6-2 or TRBV6-3 to TRBJ2-1, with TRBD2 matching 7 bases. CDR3 length equals 18 residues. Germline V gives CDR1 MNHEY, CDR2 SVGEGT. CDR3 bases: TGTGCCAGCAGTTACCCACCGGGGGGTAGCGGGTTATACAATAAGCAGTTCTTC. Its protein is CASSYPPGGSGLYNKQFF.

This clonotype was recorded many times. V usage is TRBV20-1 and J usage is TRBJ1-1; the match to TRBD1 covers 10 bases. Trimming removed 2 bases from V and 7 bases from J; junction bases left unmatched: 7. Germline CDR1 reads DFQATT; CDR2 reads SNEGSKA (reference sequence). The CDR3 runs to 14 residues. CDR3 protein: CSARPGTGVNEAFF. The CDR3 DNA follows: TGCAGTGCTAGACCGGGGACAGGGGTAAATGAAGCTTTCTTT.

This clonotype was observed a few times. The V and J genes are TRBV6-2 or TRBV6-3 and TRBJ2-7, with 10 bases lining up with TRBD1. The CDR3 spans 14 residues. Trimming took 7 bases from V and 6 from J; bases not matched to a gene: 9. Germline CDR1 reads MNHEY; CDR2 reads SVGEGT. The CDR3 coding sequence is TGTGCCAGCAACCCCGGGACAGGGGTTCGCGAGCAGTACTTC. Protein sequence: CASNPGTGVREQYF.

This clonotype was seen at least ten times. The V and J genes are TRBV7-2 and TRBJ2-4; perhaps TRBD1 as D (5 bases). V gave up 3 bases and J gave up 6 bases, with 18 bases separating them. CDR1 and CDR2 from the germline V gene are SGHTA and FQGNSA. The CDR3 loop spans 16 amino acids. CDR3: CASSLYEGAPGNIQYF. CDR3 nucleotide sequence: TGTGCCAGCAGCTTGTATGAAGGGGCGCCGGGAAACATTCAGTACTTC.

This clonotype was recorded many times. V and J are TRBV19 and TRBJ2-6; D might be TRBD1 (5 bases). This CDR3 contains 15 residues. Germline V gene sequence: CDR1 LNHDA, CDR2 SQIVND (reference sequence). Trimming left V 3 bases short and J 2 bases short, with 8 bases between. The CDR3 is CASSMLGPGANVLTF. As DNA, the CDR3 is TGTGCCAGTAGTATGCTGGGGCCTGGGGCCAACGTCCTGACTTTC.

In this sample, this clonotype turned up many times. The chain links TRBV7-2 to TRBJ2-7, with 7 nucleotides matching TRBD1. This CDR3 spans 13 amino acids. The junction had 4 bases not matched to a gene; V was cut back by 1 base and J by 7 bases. Germline CDR1 reads SGHTA; CDR2 reads FQGNSA. The chain's CDR3 is CASSLGQGIEQYF. The CDR3 region has the DNA TGTGCCAGCAGCTTAGGACAGGGAATTGAGCAGTACTTC.

Many counts were recorded for this clonotype. The chain uses TRBV14 and TRBJ2-1; 11 nucleotides match TRBD2. This CDR3 has 15 residues. Unmatched junction bases numbered 11, after V lost 4 bases and J lost 12 bases. Per the germline V gene, CDR1 is SGHDN and CDR2 is FVKESK. DNA for the CDR3: TGTGCCAGCAGCCGTCCGGGACTAGCGGAAGTTCGGCAGTTCTTC. Its translation: CASSRPGLAEVRQFF.